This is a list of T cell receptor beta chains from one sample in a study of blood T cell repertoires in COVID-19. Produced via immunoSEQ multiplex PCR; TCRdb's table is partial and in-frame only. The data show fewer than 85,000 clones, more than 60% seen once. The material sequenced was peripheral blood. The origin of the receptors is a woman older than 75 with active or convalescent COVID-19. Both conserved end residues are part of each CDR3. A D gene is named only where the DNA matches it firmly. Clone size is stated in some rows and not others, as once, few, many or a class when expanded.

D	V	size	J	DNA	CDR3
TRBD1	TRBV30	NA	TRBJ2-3	TGTGCCTGGAGCCGCGGACAGGGATTCACAGATACGCAGTATTTT	CAWSRGQGFTDTQYF
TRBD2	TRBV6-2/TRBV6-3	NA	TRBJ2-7	TGTGCCAGCAGCCCCTCCGGACTAGCGGGGGAGCAGTACTTC	CASSPSGLAGEQYF
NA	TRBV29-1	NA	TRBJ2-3	TGCAGCGTTGAAGGGAGGGATACGCAGTATTTT	CSVEGRDTQYF
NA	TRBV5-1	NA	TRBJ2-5	TGCGCCAGCAGCTTGGAGGGGTTCGGAGAGACCCAGTACTTC	CASSLEGFGETQYF
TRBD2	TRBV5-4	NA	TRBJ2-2	TGTGCCAGCAGCCCCTCGGGGGGGGCTAACACCGGGGAGCTGTTTTTT	CASSPSGGANTGELFF
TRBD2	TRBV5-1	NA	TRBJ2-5	TGCGCCAGCAGCTTGGCTCTAGCGGCGGGGGAGACCCAGTACTTC	CASSLALAAGETQYF
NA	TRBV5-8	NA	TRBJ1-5	TGTGCCAGCAGCTACGGGACTGGGGCTGTGGGCAATCAGCCCCAGCATTTT	CASSYGTGAVGNQPQHF
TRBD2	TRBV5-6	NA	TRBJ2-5	TGTGCCAGCAGCCCGGCCAGGGCTAGCGGGGGGGAGACCCAGTACTTC	CASSPARASGGETQYF
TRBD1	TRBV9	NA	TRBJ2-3	TGTGCCAGCAGCATCGGGACAGGGGGCACAGATACGCAGTATTTT	CASSIGTGGTDTQYF
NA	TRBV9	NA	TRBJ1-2	TGTGCCAGCAGCGTAGGGCACGGGGACTATGGCTACACCTTC	CASSVGHGDYGYTF
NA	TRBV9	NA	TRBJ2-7	TGTGCCAGCAGCGTAGGTCCGGGATGGGAAGAGCAGTACTTC	CASSVGPGWEEQYF
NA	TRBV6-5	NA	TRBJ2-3	TGTGCCAGCAGTTACTCTCGTTCAGATACGCAGTATTTT	CASSYSRSDTQYF
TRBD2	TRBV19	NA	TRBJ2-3	TGTGCCAGTAGTATGGGGGAACTAGCGGGACCAAATACGCAGTATTTT	CASSMGELAGPNTQYF
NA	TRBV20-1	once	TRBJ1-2	TGCAGTGCTAGTTCGGGCAGGGTTCCCCCAATCTACACCTTC	CSASSGRVPPIYTF
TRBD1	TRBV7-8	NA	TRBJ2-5	TGTGCCAGCAGCTGGACAGGGGATTTTTATGAGACCCAGTACTTC	CASSWTGDFYETQYF
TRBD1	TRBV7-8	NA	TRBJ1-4	TGTGCCAGCAGCTCAACAGGGGGAACCGAAAAACTGTTTTTT	CASSSTGGTEKLFF
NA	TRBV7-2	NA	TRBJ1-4	TGTGCCAGCACCCTAGGTGGGGCGCTTAATGAAAAACTGTTTTTT	CASTLGGALNEKLFF
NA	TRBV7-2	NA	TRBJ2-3	TGTGCCAGCAGCCGTATAGGCACAGATACGCAGTATTTT	CASSRIGTDTQYF
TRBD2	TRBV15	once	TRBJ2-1	TGTGCCACCAGCTGGGGGGGTTACAATGAGCAGTTCTTC	CATSWGGYNEQFF
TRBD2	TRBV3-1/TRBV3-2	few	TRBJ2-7	TGTGCCAGCAGCCAAGTTAGCGGGGGGATTTACGAGCAGTACTTC	CASSQVSGGIYEQYF
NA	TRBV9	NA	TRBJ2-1	TGTGCCAGCAGCTTGGCCCCCTATAGGGAGCATGAGCAGTTCTTC	CASSLAPYREHEQFF
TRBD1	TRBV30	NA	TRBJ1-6	TGTGCCTGGAAGAAGGGGGCGACCAATTCACCCCTCCACTTT	CAWKKGATNSPLHF
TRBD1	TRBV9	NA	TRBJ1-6	TGTGCCAGCAGCGAGGGCGGGACAGGGTATAATTCACCCCTCCACTTT	CASSEGGTGYNSPLHF
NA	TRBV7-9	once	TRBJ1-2	TGTGCCAGCAGCCCTGCGGGGGGAGGAAGCTATGGCTACACCTTC	CASSPAGGGSYGYTF
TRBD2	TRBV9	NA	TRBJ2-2	TGTGCCAGCAGCGTAGGACCGGGACTAGCGGGGGCGAACACCGGGGAGCTGTTTTTT	CASSVGPGLAGANTGELFF
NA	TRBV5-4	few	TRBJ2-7	TGTGCCAGCAGCTCCCCAAACTCCTACGAGCAGTACTTC	CASSSPNSYEQYF
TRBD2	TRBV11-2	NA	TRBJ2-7	TGTGCCAGCAGCTTTAGCGGGTCCCACTACGAGCAGTACTTC	CASSFSGSHYEQYF
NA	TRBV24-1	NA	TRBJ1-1	TGTGCCACCAGTGATTCCGCGGGTCGGATCGGCGCCACTGAAGCTTTCTTT	CATSDSAGRIGATEAFF
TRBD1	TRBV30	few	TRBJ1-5	TGTGCCTGGGGGAACACAGGGGGCGAATGTAACAATCAGCCCCAGCATTTT	CAWGNTGGECNNQPQHF
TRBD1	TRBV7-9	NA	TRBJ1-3	TGTGCCAGCAGCCCCGGACAGGGCGGCTCTGGAAACACCATATATTTT	CASSPGQGGSGNTIYF
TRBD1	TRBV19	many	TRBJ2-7	TGTGCCAGTACCCCAGGGACAGACTACGAGCAGTACTTC	CASTPGTDYEQYF
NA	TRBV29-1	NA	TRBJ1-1	TGCAGCGTTGGTAGGGGGTTTAGAACTGAAGCTTTCTTT	CSVGRGFRTEAFF
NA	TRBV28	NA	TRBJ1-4	TGTGCCAGTTGGGGGAGGGGACAACTGTTTTTT	CASWGRGQLFF
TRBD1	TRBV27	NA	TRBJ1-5	TGTGCCAGCAGACCCCGGGACAGGGGGCCGAGTCAGCCCCAGCATTTT	CASRPRDRGPSQPQHF
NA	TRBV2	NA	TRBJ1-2	TGTGCCAGCAGTCGCTATGGCTACACCTTC	CASSRYGYTF
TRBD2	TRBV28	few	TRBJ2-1	TGTGCCAGCAGTTTTAGGTCCTCCCCGGGACTAGGTAACGATGAGCAGTTCTTC	CASSFRSSPGLGNDEQFF
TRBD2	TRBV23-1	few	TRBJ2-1	TGCGCCAGCCGGAGGACTAGCGGGGGGGATTACAATGAGCAGTTCTTC	CASRRTSGGDYNEQFF